A selection of T cell receptor beta chains follows, all from one sample in a study of OX40 agonist ivuxolimab in advanced cancers. Data came from immunoSEQ multiplex PCR; TCRdb stores just in-frame clones and leaves some out. The table lists about 25,000 clones, approximately 83% of them singletons. The sample was CD4+ or CD8+ T cells sorted from blood, taken in a trial of the OX40 agonist ivuxolimab. These receptors were collected from an adult with an advanced solid tumor such as melanoma, head and neck, liver or kidney cancer. Each CDR3 is given with its conserved first and last residue. The order of the fields is D gene, V gene, J gene, clone size, CDR3 protein, CDR3 DNA. D genes are given only for firm matches. For some rows the clone size is stated as once, few or many, or as a class when expanded; others skip it.

>-|TRBV4-2|TRBJ2-1|-
CASSQEGVAESSSYNEQFF
TGTGCCAGCAGCCAAGAAGGGGTAGCGGAGTCCAGCTCCTACAATGAGCAGTTCTTC
>-|TRBV27|TRBJ2-1|-
CASSLGGPEQFF
TGTGCCAGCAGTCTCGGGGGACCTGAGCAGTTCTTC
>TRBD2|TRBV28|TRBJ2-7|-
CASSLGLALEQYF
TGTGCCAGCAGTTTGGGACTAGCGCTCGAGCAGTACTTC
>TRBD2|TRBV4-2|TRBJ2-3|-
CASSQDEGSGNGADTQYF
TGTGCCAGCAGCCAAGATGAGGGGAGCGGGAATGGCGCAGATACGCAGTATTTT
>-|TRBV5-8|TRBJ1-2|-
CASSLAAGSVGYTF
TGTGCCAGCAGCTTGGCGGCGGGGTCTGTTGGATACACCTTC
>TRBD1|TRBV7-9|TRBJ1-1|few
CASSSTGGGEAFF
TGTGCCAGCAGCTCGACAGGGGGCGGTGAAGCTTTCTTT
>-|TRBV5-1|TRBJ2-3|-
CASSSLTPPDSTDTQYF
TGCGCCAGCAGCTCTCTCACACCTCCCGATAGCACAGATACGCAGTATTTT
>TRBD2|TRBV27|TRBJ2-2|-
CASSPGLAGGPAGELFF
TGTGCCAGCAGTCCGGGACTAGCGGGAGGGCCAGCCGGGGAGCTGTTTTTT
>-|TRBV5-1|TRBJ2-3|-
CASSSGLSWATDTQYF
TGCGCCAGCAGCTCGGGACTTAGCTGGGCGACAGATACGCAGTATTTT
>-|TRBV20-1|TRBJ2-7|-
CSAQTEEQYF
TGCAGTGCTCAGACGGAGGAGCAGTACTTC
>-|TRBV10-2|TRBJ1-2|-
CASSEFEGFAYGYTF
TGCGCCAGCAGTGAGTTTGAAGGGTTTGCCTATGGCTACACCTTC
>TRBD1|TRBV5-1|TRBJ2-1|-
CASSGPQGGGGRSYNEQFF
TGCGCCAGCAGCGGACCTCAAGGGGGCGGTGGACGCTCCTACAATGAGCAGTTCTTC
>-|TRBV2|TRBJ1-1|-
CASSEAQNTEAFF
TGTGCCAGCAGTGAAGCGCAGAACACTGAAGCTTTCTTT
>-|TRBV6-5|TRBJ2-5|few
CASSPGVQETQYF
TGTGCCAGCAGCCCGGGGGTCCAAGAGACCCAGTACTTC
>TRBD1|TRBV4-1|TRBJ2-7|-
CASSQRPGQVPYEQYF
TGCGCCAGCAGCCAACGCCCGGGACAGGTACCATACGAGCAGTACTTC
>TRBD1|TRBV6-5|TRBJ2-7|-
CASSLAGTGGYEQYF
TGTGCCAGCAGTTTAGCCGGGACAGGGGGGTACGAGCAGTACTTC
>-|TRBV19|TRBJ2-2|-
CASEAGELFF
TGTGCCAGTGAGGCCGGGGAGCTGTTTTTT
>TRBD1|TRBV25-1|TRBJ2-2|-
CASSEWGQGAHGGELFF
TGTGCCAGCAGTGAATGGGGTCAGGGGGCGCATGGCGGGGAGCTGTTTTTT
>TRBD2|TRBV27|TRBJ2-3|-
CASSPLDGGGYTDTQYF
TGTGCCAGCAGTCCCCTGGACGGCGGGGGATACACAGATACGCAGTATTTT
>-|TRBV15|TRBJ2-3|few
CATRGGTDTQYF
TGTGCCACCCGGGGAGGCACAGATACGCAGTATTTT
>-|TRBV19|TRBJ2-7|once
CASSMGHLYEQYF
TGTGCCAGTAGTATGGGACACCTATACGAGCAGTACTTC
>TRBD1|TRBV5-6|TRBJ1-4|few
CASSAEGRGAEKLFF
TGTGCCAGCAGCGCGGAGGGCAGGGGGGCTGAAAAACTGTTTTTT
>-|TRBV29-1|TRBJ1-2|-
CSVEDPGGGYGYTF
TGCAGCGTTGAAGACCCCGGGGGGGGCTATGGCTACACCTTC
>TRBD2|TRBV29-1|TRBJ2-5|-
CSVTLAGVGETQYF
TGCAGCGTGACCTTAGCGGGAGTCGGGGAGACCCAGTACTTC
>TRBD1|TRBV2|TRBJ2-7|-
CASSGSQGEREQYF
TGTGCCAGCAGTGGAAGCCAGGGGGAGCGCGAGCAGTACTTC
>TRBD1|TRBV19|TRBJ2-2|-
CASPSRIQGAQSGELFF
TGTGCCAGCCCTTCCCGAATCCAGGGGGCTCAAAGCGGGGAGCTGTTTTTT
>-|TRBV6-5|TRBJ1-1|-
CASLPGGEDTEAFF
TGTGCCAGCCTGCCCGGGGGGGAAGACACTGAAGCTTTCTTT
>TRBD1|TRBV27|TRBJ1-4|-
CASSRQGAFNEKLFF
TGTGCCAGCAGTCGACAGGGGGCTTTTAATGAAAAACTGTTTTTT
>TRBD1|TRBV5-1|TRBJ1-4|once
CASSLMGTGSSTEKLFF
TGCGCCAGCAGCTTAATGGGGACAGGGTCTAGTACTGAAAAACTGTTTTTT
>TRBD2|TRBV29-1|TRBJ2-7|-
CSVEGLAGVYEQYF
TGCAGCGTTGAAGGGCTAGCGGGAGTCTACGAGCAGTACTTC
>-|TRBV7-9|TRBJ2-1|-
CASSLVGIYNEQFF
TGTGCCAGCAGCTTAGTGGGCATCTACAATGAGCAGTTCTTC
>-|TRBV18|TRBJ1-1|-
CASSPDGYMNTEAFF
TGTGCCAGCTCACCGGACGGATACATGAACACTGAAGCTTTCTTT
>TRBD2|TRBV19|TRBJ2-3|once
CASSMFSGGMYTDTQYF
TGTGCCAGTAGTATGTTTAGCGGGGGGATGTACACAGATACGCAGTATTTT
>-|TRBV27|TRBJ1-2|-
CASSLSGSGPGGYTF
TGTGCCAGCAGTTTATCTGGGTCGGGGCCTGGTGGCTACACCTTC
>-|TRBV11-2|TRBJ2-7|few
CASSRWSYEQYF
TGTGCCAGCAGCCGCTGGAGCTACGAGCAGTACTTC
>-|TRBV5-6|TRBJ2-1|-
CASSPQNSYNEQFF
TGTGCCAGCAGCCCCCAAAACAGCTACAATGAGCAGTTCTTC
>TRBD2|TRBV7-9|TRBJ2-1|-
CASSPTSGYNEQFF
TGTGCCAGCAGCCCGACTAGCGGCTACAATGAGCAGTTCTTC
>-|TRBV9|TRBJ1-1|-
CASSPTNTEAFF
TGTGCCAGCAGCCCCACAAACACTGAAGCTTTCTTT
>TRBD2|TRBV5-4|TRBJ2-1|-
CASSAPGLAENEQFF
TGTGCCAGCAGCGCTCCGGGACTAGCGGAAAATGAGCAGTTCTTC
>TRBD1|TRBV28|TRBJ1-2|-
CASSPGGWSYGYTF
TGTGCCAGCAGCCCAGGGGGCTGGAGCTATGGCTACACCTTC
>-|TRBV6-6|TRBJ2-7|-
CASSAWGSYEQYF
TGTGCCAGCAGTGCTTGGGGTTCCTACGAGCAGTACTTC
>-|TRBV7-6|TRBJ2-6|-
CASSSRRGANVLTF
TGTGCCAGCAGCTCAAGACGTGGGGCCAACGTCCTGACTTTC
>-|TRBV5-6|TRBJ2-1|-
CASSRTDTYNEQFF
TGTGCCAGCAGCCGGACTGATACCTACAATGAGCAGTTCTTC
>TRBD1|TRBV7-6|TRBJ1-4|-
CASSFRAEDRDEKLFF
TGTGCCAGCAGCTTTCGGGCGGAGGACAGGGATGAAAAACTGTTTTTT
>-|TRBV5-8|TRBJ2-1|-
CASSLGARPYNEQFF
TGTGCCAGCAGCTTGGGGGCCCGGCCCTACAATGAGCAGTTCTTC
>-|TRBV18|TRBJ2-7|-
CASSPPPIEMGYEQYF
TGTGCCAGCTCACCACCCCCCATCGAGATGGGCTACGAGCAGTACTTC
>TRBD2|TRBV5-8|TRBJ2-2|-
CASSLASLAGASGELFF
TGTGCCAGCAGCTTGGCATCCTTGGCGGGAGCGTCCGGGGAGCTGTTTTTT